This TCR beta chain emerged from a study of early T cells in non-severe SARS-CoV-2 infection. In this sample, this clonotype turned up many times. Molecules of cDNA were individually given unique molecular identifiers that were attached to them. TCRdb re-analysed the 5' RACE reads in MiXCR, keeping a single row per CDR3 protein. This table holds about 48,000 distinct CDR3 sequences, approximately 6% found once. CDR1 and CDR2 (germline): MDHEN, SYDVKM. V gave up 6 bases and J gave up 4 bases, with 28 bases separating them. The CDR3 is made up of 18 amino acids. The chain recombines TRBV28 with TRBJ2-7; D is possibly TRBD1 or TRBD2 (6 bases each). The starting material was whole blood, obtained at baseline. The TCR sequence derives from an adult who was a healthcare worker with PCR-confirmed SARS-CoV-2 infection or an uninfected control (not recorded which). The CDR3 reads CASRGRGTGSGVNYEQYF. The CDR3 DNA sequence: TGTGCCAGCAGGGGAAGGGGGACTGGGTCGGGCGTGAATTACGAGCAGTACTTC.